This T cell receptor beta chain was found in a study of blood T cell repertoires in COVID-19. Study as a whole: From T cells, B-cell-depleted T cells, or PBMCs came the material, which was cDNA or gDNA.

The Seattle site enrolled patients during active infection and followed them longitudinally. V trimming: 0 bases; J trimming: 4 bases; junction bases outside the gene matches: 6. Germline CDR1 reads SGHRS; CDR2 reads YFSETQ. The CDR3 sequence is 16 residues long. This clone has a handful of counts. Profiled with immunoSEQ multiplex PCR; TCRdb holds only in-frame clones, not every one. The top ten hold about 12% of the sample, which has fewer than 350,000 clones, 85% to 90% seen once. Sequenced input: peripheral blood. This sequence originates from a woman in her 30s with COVID-19, enrolled during active disease. The J gene is TRBJ2-1, the V gene TRBV5-1; TRBD2 aligns across 8 bases. The CDR3, as DNA: TGCGCCAGCAGCTTGGCGTCTAGCGGGCATTACAATGAGCAGTTCTTC. Translation: CASSLASSGHYNEQFF.